This TCR beta chain was profiled in a study of blood T cell repertoires in COVID-19. In the study overall: Samples of COVID-19 (acute and convalescent) were obtained from the United States, Italy and Spain. PBMCs, B-cell-depleted T cells, or T cells provided the cDNA or gDNA that made up the material.

V lost 4 bases to trimming and J lost 2 bases, with 13 bases between them. Germline CDR1 and CDR2: SGDLS and YYNGEE. The CDR3 is made up of 14 amino acids. In the study's own analysis: Quantification of nucleated cells was approximated via reference gene primer amplification. Assay used: immunoSEQ multiplex PCR; TCRdb lists only in-frame clones, some missing. The V and J calls and clone size come from that table; D and trimming were worked out from the DNA. The repertoire consists of 150,000 to 200,000 clones, with roughly 79% occurring once and the leading ten covering approximately 15%. Sequencing input: peripheral blood. This rearrangement joins TRBV9 to TRBJ2-7; tentative D call: TRBD2 (5 bases). The sequence derives from a man aged 55 to 69 with active or convalescent COVID-19. As DNA, the CDR3 is TGTGCCAGCAGCCCCCGAGCGGATACCTACGAGCAGTACTTC. This translates into CASSPRADTYEQYF.